This is a list of T cell receptor beta chains from one sample in a study of T cell repertoires in cytomegalovirus infection. TCRdb fed the reads into MiXCR, producing one record per CDR3 protein. The data contain 450,000 to 550,000 distinct CDR3 sequences, more than 15% of them singletons. Source material: CD8+ T cells from PBMCs. All receptors derive from a human donor in good health (CMV status not recorded). Some clones in this sample may be carry-over from other donors' samples. CDR3s include the opening cysteine and the closing phenylalanine or tryptophan. A clone size is listed for some rows: how often the clone was seen (once, few, many), or a class if it is expanded.

clone size	V gene	J gene	CDR3 protein
-	TRBV5-1	TRBJ2-3	CASSLNLAGPTDTQYF
many	TRBV4-2	TRBJ2-7	CASRFTSGGSYEQYF
few	TRBV19	TRBJ2-1	CASSEQGTYNEQFF
few	TRBV7-9	TRBJ2-5	CASSSKRGVEETQYF
many	TRBV5-4	TRBJ1-3	CASSNDRLSGNTIYF
-	TRBV11-2	TRBJ1-4	CASIRGGHNEKLFF
many	TRBV6-1	TRBJ2-7	CASSVPTSGTYEQYF
many	TRBV7-3	TRBJ1-4	CASSRDRGRGSEKLFF
few	TRBV14	TRBJ2-2	CASSQSWTGGANTGELFF
many	TRBV11-1	TRBJ2-1	CASSLEVAGGFYNEQFF
-	TRBV2	TRBJ2-1	CASSLTFSGEIGNEQFF
-	TRBV7-9	TRBJ1-2	CASSPRVVGSPDRGYTF
many	TRBV7-3	TRBJ2-2	CASSRSRIAGGHGELFF
many	TRBV7-2	TRBJ2-1	CASSFRVNEQFF
-	TRBV6-1	TRBJ2-1	CASSYGAFGTRGNEQFF
-	TRBV20-1	TRBJ2-7	CSARILAGPSYEQYF
-	TRBV6-1	TRBJ2-7	CASSEVPGQGLEQYF
-	TRBV11-3	TRBJ2-7	CASGKSGAYEQYF
few	TRBV19	TRBJ1-1	CASSSRGEGPTEAFF
-	TRBV4-2	TRBJ1-2	CASSQGQTISYTF
many	TRBV12-5	TRBJ2-7	CASGSDLLPYEQYF
-	TRBV24-1	TRBJ2-3	CATSEADTDTQYF
-	TRBV6-2/TRBV6-3	TRBJ2-7	CASRGTESYEQYF
-	TRBV5-4	TRBJ2-7	CASSLTSGVYSYEQYF
many	TRBV7-3	TRBJ2-1	CASSLMGGPSNEQFF
-	TRBV24-1	TRBJ1-1	CATVDGSEAFF
many	TRBV7-3	TRBJ1-1	CASSPTGGENTEAFF
-	TRBV24-1	TRBJ1-5	CATSDFGAGRGGKPQHF
many	TRBV4-1	TRBJ2-6	CASSPRVFSGANVLTF
few	TRBV28	TRBJ2-5	CASSLWGLAGRETQYF
many	TRBV28	TRBJ2-7	CASSSPLEGFGPYEQYF